This TCR beta chain appears in the sequencing data of a study of T cells after yellow fever vaccination. Study conclusions and caveats: Though weaker, the secondary response peaked faster, on day 5 versus 15.

From the 5' RACE reads, TCRdb called clonotypes with MiXCR, one entry per CDR3 protein. Here the sample spans roughly 240,000 distinct CDR3 sequences, around 6.7% being singletons. In germline, CDR1 is LGHDT, CDR2 YNNKEL (reference sequence). This CDR3 spans 16 amino acids. Trimming removed 4 bases from V and 2 bases from J; junction bases left unmatched: 7. This clonotype was found many times. Its antigen is unidentified. The genes are TRBV3-1 and TRBJ2-7, with 11 nucleotides matching TRBD2. The sequencing here drew on CD4+ T cells sorted from PBMCs, taken on the day of the yellow fever booster vaccination. This TCR derives from a man younger than 40 who received the YFV17D yellow fever vaccine. The CDR3 DNA reads as TGTGCCAGCAGCCCCCAAAGGACTAGCGGGCCCTACGAGCAGTACTTC. Translated, it gives CASSPQRTSGPYEQYF.